This T cell receptor (beta chain) comes out of a study of cytomegalovirus exposure and HLA in healthy donors. Study at large: A data release that came early held tens of millions of unique TCRs from HLA-typed donors. Whole-study results and caveats: TRBV6-2, TRBV6-3 and other indistinguishable V segments were excluded.

In germline, CDR1 is SGHVS, CDR2 FNYEAQ. This CDR3 has 16 residues. V dropped 4 bases and J dropped 2; count of bases not matched to a gene: 9. The PCR made use of 60 Vbeta and 13 Jbeta primers. This table comes from immunoSEQ multiplex PCR, and its TCRdb copy is limited to in-frame clones, with some not included. Among some 63,000 clones listed, 80% were seen once. This clone is a singleton in its sample. Its antigen is still unknown. Sampled while nominally healthy, donors likely had unrecorded immune exposures. The rearrangement links TRBV7-6 to TRBJ2-7, with 9 bases lining up with TRBD2. The receptor's source is a woman aged 40 to 55 in good health and CMV-seronegative. Sequencing was performed on PBMCs. The CDR3 loop is CASSSYSGRSAYEQYF. DNA of the CDR3: TGTGCCAGCAGCTCCTATAGCGGGAGATCTGCCTACGAGCAGTACTTC.